This T cell receptor beta chain was sequenced for a study of blood T cell repertoires in COVID-19. Overall study context: The United States, Italy and Spain provided the acute and convalescent COVID-19 samples.

This clone was counted once. Authors' methods: Estimation of nucleated cell counts was performed using reference gene primer amplification. Clones were sequenced by immunoSEQ multiplex PCR, and TCRdb holds only the in-frame ones, with some missing. V and J calls and clone size are copied from that table; D and trimming were computed from the DNA. Of some 30,000 clones listed, around 92% were seen once; the top ten hold 2% to 2.5%. Deletions cut 0 bases from V and 5 bases from J, with 17 bases between. This CDR3 has 17 amino acids. The V call is TRBV23-1, the J call TRBJ2-1; D is possibly TRBD2 (5 bases). TRBV23-1 is identified as an open reading frame with a role that is uncertain. Sequenced sample: peripheral blood. This sequence originates from a man aged 50 to 60 with active COVID-19. CDR3: CASSQSVEGRSNNEQFF. Here the CDR3 DNA reads TGCGCCAGCAGTCAATCGGTAGAGGGCCGGAGCAACAATGAGCAGTTCTTC.